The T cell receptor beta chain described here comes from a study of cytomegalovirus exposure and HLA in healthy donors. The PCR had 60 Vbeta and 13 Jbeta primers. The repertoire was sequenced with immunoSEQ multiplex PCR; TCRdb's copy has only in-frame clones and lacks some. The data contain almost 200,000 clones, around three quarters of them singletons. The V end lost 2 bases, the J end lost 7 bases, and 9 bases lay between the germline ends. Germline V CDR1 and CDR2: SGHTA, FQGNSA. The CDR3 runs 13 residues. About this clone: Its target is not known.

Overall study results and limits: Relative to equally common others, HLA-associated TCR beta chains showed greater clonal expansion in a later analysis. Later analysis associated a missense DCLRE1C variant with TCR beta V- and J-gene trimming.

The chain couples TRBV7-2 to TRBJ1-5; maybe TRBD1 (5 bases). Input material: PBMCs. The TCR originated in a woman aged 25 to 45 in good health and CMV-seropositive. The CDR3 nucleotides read TGTGCCAGCAGCTTAAGGGGCGACCAGCCCCAGCATTTT. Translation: CASSLRGDQPQHF.